This note documents a single T cell receptor beta chain sequence. This clonotype was counted once. Its antigen has not been determined. Base qualities were left out, and no much larger clone turns up one base away. One read represents weak support. TCR alpha and beta CDR3 regions were amplified with the iRepertoire nested amplicon-rescue multiplex PCR (arm-PCR) platform from RNA. The input for one-step reverse transcription and amplification was about 95-450 ng of tissue mRNA or PBMC total RNA. After bead purification, a secondary multiplex PCR added Illumina adapters, and libraries were gel-purified between 200 and 400 bp. Demultiplexing relied on internal 6-nucleotide barcodes carried by the libraries. Sequencing of libraries was performed on an Illumina MiSeq with 2x220 or 2x250 nucleotide paired-end reads. In the original analysis: Paired reads were merged using FLASH 1.2.11 and were aligned to the GRCh37 human genome using BWA-MEM, after which TRA and TRB reads were extracted. For V and J assignment, an IMGT-derived reference of cassette sequences and CDR3 motifs that included pseudogenes was used. Three-frame translation of reads was performed, and productive CDR3s were defined as those with a C...FGXG motif and no stop codons. A clonotype was defined as a unique combination of a V-J cassette pair and a CDR3 amino acid sequence. Reads were filtered by Hamming distance, with the threshold set by the sequence error rate of each sample in mapped regions. Using fastp at Q25 and MiXCR, TCRdb reprocessed the public reads and kept productive beta chains. Here each entry gathers all rows of one CDR3 protein and keeps the most common genes and DNA. The V and J calls here are based on TCRdb, not the publication. This sample holds about 93,000 distinct CDR3 sequences; about 40% were observed only once. The ten largest make up approximately 38% of the sample.

This entry is derived from a study of glioma-infiltrating T cells (dated by TCRdb to between 2015 and 2016). Background on the whole study: Sequencing of TCR alpha- and beta-chain repertoires was performed on glioma tissue, on non-neoplastic brain tissue, and on matched peripheral blood mononuclear cells. To measure how far tissue and blood T-cell populations diverged, each tissue-infiltrating repertoire was compared against the peripheral blood repertoire of the same patient. Three low-grade glioma patients, roughly eight primary glioblastoma patients, and three non-glioma patients who contributed non-neoplastic brain tissue made up the paired cohort.

Including the terminal cysteine and phenylalanine, the CDR3 comprises 16 residues. The only DNA kept is the CDR3, 48 bases in frame from the first base. Trimming costs V 6 bases and J 0 bases, and their ends lie 18 bases apart. Based on the germline V gene, the CDR1 and CDR2 sequences are MNHEY and SVGEGT. Summary of the overall study and its limitations: In non-neoplastic patients, VJ-independent divergence between tissue and blood fell below expectation, whereas in all gliomas, and especially in low-grade gliomas, the divergence rose above expectation. Group comparisons rested on small numbers: three non-neoplastic, three low-grade glioma and several glioblastoma patients. Tissue and blood shared very few CDR3 sequences, a result attributed to high CDR3 diversity and limited sampling.

The V and J genes are TRBV6-2 or TRBV6-3 and TRBJ2-7; the D gene is possibly TRBD1 or TRBD2, each agreeing over 6 bases. The TCR originated in a human donor with low-grade glioma or glioblastoma, undergoing nonglioma brain surgery, or in good health (not recorded which). What was sequenced was glioma tissue, nonneoplastic brain tissue, or PBMCs (not recorded which). CDR3 protein: CASRLTTGASSYEQYF. DNA sequence: TGTGCCAGCAGGTTGACGACGGGGGCCTCCTCCTACGAGCAGTACTTC.